These 12 T cell receptor beta chains share one sample of origin, sequenced in a study of blood T cell repertoires in COVID-19. Sequencing used immunoSEQ multiplex PCR; TCRdb keeps in-frame clones, though not all of them. This sample has more than 200,000 clones, with around four fifths found just once. The sample consisted of peripheral blood. These TCRs come from a man in his 60s with acute or convalescent COVID-19.

The V and J genes are TRBV5-5 and TRBJ1-2; D gene uncertain. Trimming removed 0 bases at V and 4 bases at J, with 13 bases between. Per the germline V gene, CDR1 is SGHKS and CDR2 is YYEKEE (reference sequence). This CDR3 region has 15 residues. CDR3 bases: TGTGCCAGCAGCTTGGCCCCCACAGCTCTCTATGGCTACACCTTC. This translates into CASSLAPTALYGYTF.

The genes are TRBV7-8 and TRBJ2-7, with 14 positions matching TRBD2. The germline gives CDR1 SGHVS, CDR2 FQNEAQ. The length of the CDR3 is 15 residues. With 6 bases clipped from V and 3 bases from J, the junction kept 4 bases outside the gene matches. This CDR3 is CASRRGLAGVYEQYF. The CDR3, as DNA: TGTGCCAGCAGACGGGGACTAGCGGGAGTCTACGAGCAGTACTTC.

This sequence joins TRBV19 and TRBJ1-2; a possible D gene is TRBD1 (5 bases). V was shortened by 5 bases and J by 1 base, with 11 bases between the two germline ends. Germline V CDR1 and CDR2: LNHDA, SQIVND (reference sequence). CDR3 size: 14 residues. CDR3 loop: CASSVDRFNYGYTF. CDR3 sequence (DNA): TGTGCCAGTAGTGTTGACAGATTTAACTATGGCTACACCTTC. The full variable domain, in which reference TRBV19 and TRBJ1-2 provide the parts outside the CDR3, is DGGITQSPKYLFRKEGQNVTLSCEQNLNHDAMYWYRQDPGQGLRLIYYSQIVNDFQKGDIAEGYSVSREKKESFPLTVTSAQKNPTAFYLCASSVDRFNYGYTFGSGTRLTVV.

The V and J genes are TRBV9 and TRBJ2-1, with 9 bases fitting TRBD2. The CDR3 is 15 residues long. The germline V gene encodes CDR1 SGDLS and CDR2 YYNGEE. V shed 4 bases, J shed 2 bases, and the junction held 4 bases outside the gene matches. The CDR3 loop reads CASSLRLAAYNEQFF. CDR3 nucleotides: TGTGCCAGCAGCTTACGACTAGCGGCCTACAATGAGCAGTTCTTC.

The chain couples TRBV23-1 to TRBJ2-5; TRBD1 aligns across 10 bases. TRBV23-1 has ORF status, its function being uncertain. The CDR3 loop spans 16 amino acids. V dropped 4 bases and J dropped 1; count of bases not matched to a gene: 6. CDR3 DNA: TGCGCCAGCAGTCTGCTGGACAGGGGGTCCCAAGAGACCCAGTACTTC. This translates into CASSLLDRGSQETQYF.

The gene calls are TRBV27 and TRBJ2-7, with TRBD2 identical over 14 bases. V shed 4 bases and J 4 bases; nucleotides not matched to a gene: 3. CDR1 is MNHEY and CDR2 is SMNVEV in the germline V gene (reference sequence). CDR3 size: 15 residues. CDR3 sequence (DNA): TGTGCCAGCAGTTGGACTAGCGGGAGGCCTTACGAGCAGTACTTC. This encodes CASSWTSGRPYEQYF.

The chain links TRBV27 to TRBJ2-1, with 8 bases matching TRBD2. Trimming cost V 5 bases and J 4 bases; bases outside gene matches: 7. Per the germline V gene, CDR1 is MNHEY and CDR2 is SMNVEV (reference sequence). The CDR3 has 15 amino acids. CDR3 region: CASSGWTSRYNEQFF. In nucleotides, the CDR3 is TGTGCCAGCAGTGGATGGACTAGCAGATACAATGAGCAGTTCTTC.

The chain recombines TRBV6-2 or TRBV6-3 with TRBJ1-1; D not certain. The V gene's germline CDR1 is MNHEY and CDR2 SVGEGT. The CDR3 sequence is 16 residues long. V lost 3 bases, J lost 0 bases, and 14 bases lay in between. This CDR3 is CASSYSPGELNTEAFF. The CDR3 DNA is TGTGCCAGCAGTTATAGTCCCGGGGAGTTGAACACTGAAGCTTTCTTT.

The chain has TRBV7-3 and TRBJ2-1; 9 bases are shared with TRBD1. CDR1 SGHTA and CDR2 FQGTGA come from the germline V gene. V shed 5 bases and J 4 bases; nucleotides not matched to a gene: 6. The CDR3 runs 15 residues. CDR3 in amino acids: CASSPTGGPYNEQFF. CDR3 sequence (DNA): TGTGCCAGCAGCCCCACAGGGGGCCCGTACAATGAGCAGTTCTTC.

Turning to this clone: Other DNA sequences in this sample translate to the same CDR3. The J gene is TRBJ2-7, the V gene TRBV6-5, with D tentatively TRBD2 (5 bases). With 8 bases removed from V and 3 bases from J, the gap between germline ends came to 5 bases. The CDR3 extends over 10 amino acids. Germline V gene sequence: CDR1 MNHEY, CDR2 SVGAGI. CDR3 region: CASGSYEQYF. Here the CDR3 DNA reads TGTGCCAGCGGGAGCTACGAGCAGTACTTC.

The chain combines TRBV15 with TRBJ2-7; D is perhaps TRBD2 (5 bases). The CDR3 spans 15 residues. The germline CDR1 and CDR2 sequences are LNHNV and YYDKDF (reference sequence). The ends were cut back, 3 bases at V and 0 bases at J, with 12 bases in the middle. This chain's CDR3 is CATSSSPLASYEQYF. CDR3 sequence (DNA): TGTGCCACCAGCAGTTCCCCTCTAGCCTCCTACGAGCAGTACTTC.

The genes are TRBV4-2 and TRBJ2-5, with 11 bases lining up with TRBD1. Germline V CDR1 and CDR2: LGHNA, YNFKEQ. The trim removed 0 bases at V and 5 bases at J, leaving 5 bases unmatched. The CDR3 loop spans 16 amino acids. The CDR3 sequence: CASSQDRTGGLETQYF. The CDR3 DNA sequence: TGTGCCAGCAGCCAAGATCGGACAGGGGGCCTGGAGACCCAGTACTTC.